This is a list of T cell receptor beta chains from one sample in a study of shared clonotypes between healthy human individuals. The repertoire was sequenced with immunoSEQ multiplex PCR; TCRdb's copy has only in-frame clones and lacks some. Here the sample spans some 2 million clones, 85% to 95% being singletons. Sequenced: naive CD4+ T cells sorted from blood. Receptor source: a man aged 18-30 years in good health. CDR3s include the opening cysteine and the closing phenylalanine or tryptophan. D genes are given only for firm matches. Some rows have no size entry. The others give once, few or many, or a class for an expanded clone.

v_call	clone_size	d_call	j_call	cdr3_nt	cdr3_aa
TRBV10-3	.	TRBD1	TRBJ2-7	TGTGCCATCAGTGACATCCCCGGGACAGGGGACGAGCAGTACTTC	CAISDIPGTGDEQYF
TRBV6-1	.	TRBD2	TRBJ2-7	TGTGCCAGCAGAGAGGGACTAGCTCTCTCTGGCGAGCAGTACTTC	CASREGLALSGEQYF
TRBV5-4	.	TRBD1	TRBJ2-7	TGTGCCAGCAGCGACGCCGGGACAGGGGCCTACGAGCAGTACTTC	CASSDAGTGAYEQYF
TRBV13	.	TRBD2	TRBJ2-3	TGTGCCAGCAGCCCCGCGCCCGGGAGGCCCACCACAGATACGCAGTATTTT	CASSPAPGRPTTDTQYF
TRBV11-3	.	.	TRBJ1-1	TGTGCCAGCAGCTTAGCTGGGGGAATAGCCAGTGAAGCTTTCTTT	CASSLAGGIASEAFF
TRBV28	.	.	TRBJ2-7	TGTGCCAGCAGTTTATTGGGCCAGGGGCTCGACGAGCAGTACTTC	CASSLLGQGLDEQYF
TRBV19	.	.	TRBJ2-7	TGTGCCGGAAGACCCCGCGCGACCTACGAGCAGTACTTC	CAGRPRATYEQYF
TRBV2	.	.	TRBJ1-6	TGTGCCAGCAGTGAAGGGGTGGGGAATTCACCCCTCCACTTT	CASSEGVGNSPLHF
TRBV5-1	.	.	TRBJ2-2	TGCGCCAGCAGCTGGGGCCTTACATCGGACACCGGGGAGCTGTTTTTT	CASSWGLTSDTGELFF
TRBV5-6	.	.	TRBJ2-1	TGTGCCAGCAGCTTGGGGAATGAGCAGTTCTTC	CASSLGNEQFF
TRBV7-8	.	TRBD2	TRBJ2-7	TGTGCCAGCAGCTCAAACGGACTAGCGGGACTGCGCGAGCAGTACTTC	CASSSNGLAGLREQYF
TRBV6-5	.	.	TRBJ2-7	TGTGCCACCAGCCGGGACCCCCGCGGTGGGTACGAGCAGTACTTC	CATSRDPRGGYEQYF
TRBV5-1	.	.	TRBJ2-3	TGCGCCAGCAGCTCGAAGGGGGAGCGGGGCACAGATACGCAGTATTTT	CASSSKGERGTDTQYF
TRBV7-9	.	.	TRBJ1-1	TGTGCCAGCAGCCTGCAGGGGTCCACTGAAGCTTTCTTT	CASSLQGSTEAFF
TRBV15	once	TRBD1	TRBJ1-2	TGTGCCACCAGCAGCGGGGGACAGCTAAACTATGGCTACACCTTC	CATSSGGQLNYGYTF
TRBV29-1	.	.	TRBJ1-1	TGCGGCGGCTCCTTCGGGCGGGACACTGAAGCTTTCTTT	CGGSFGRDTEAFF
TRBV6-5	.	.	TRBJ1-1	TGTGCCAGCAGTTATCGGGGCGGGAACACTGAAGCTTTCTTT	CASSYRGGNTEAFF
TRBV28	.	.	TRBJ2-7	TGTGCCAGCAGTTCCGGTGGACGCTCCTACGAGCAGTACTTC	CASSSGGRSYEQYF
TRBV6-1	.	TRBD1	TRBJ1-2	TGTGCCAGCAGTGAAATGAGGACAGGGTATGGCTACACCTTC	CASSEMRTGYGYTF
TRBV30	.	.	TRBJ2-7	TGTGCCTGGAGTGGGGGGTACGAGCAGTACTTC	CAWSGGYEQYF
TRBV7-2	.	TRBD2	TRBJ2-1	TGTGCCAGCAGCCGGACTAGCGGGAGCAGCTACAATGAGCAGTTCTTC	CASSRTSGSSYNEQFF
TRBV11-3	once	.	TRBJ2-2	TGTGCCAGCAGCTTAGATCGAGGCCATTCCACCGGGGAGCTGTTTTTT	CASSLDRGHSTGELFF
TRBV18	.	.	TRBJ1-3	TGTGCCAGCTCACCAGATTATTTAGGGGCGACTGGAAACACCATATATTTT	CASSPDYLGATGNTIYF
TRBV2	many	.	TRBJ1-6	TGTGCCAGCAGTGGCAGGGTTAATTCACCCCTCCACTTT	CASSGRVNSPLHF
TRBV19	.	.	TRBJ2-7	TGTGCCAGTACCCCAGATGGGGGGAGGACGGGACTCCCCTACGAGCAGTACTTC	CASTPDGGRTGLPYEQYF
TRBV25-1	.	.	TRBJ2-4	TGTGCCAGCAGTGAATCGATCCTAGCCAAAAACATTCAGTACTTC	CASSESILAKNIQYF
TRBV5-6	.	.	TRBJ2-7	TGTGCCAGCAGCATGGTGGTAGTCCACGAGCAGTACTTC	CASSMVVVHEQYF
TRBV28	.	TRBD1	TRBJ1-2	TGTGCCAGCAGCCATGACAGGGGGAACTATGGCTACACCTTC	CASSHDRGNYGYTF
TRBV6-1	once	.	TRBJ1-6	TGTGCCAGCAGTGAAACTGGCAACTCCTATAATTCACCCCTCCACTTT	CASSETGNSYNSPLHF
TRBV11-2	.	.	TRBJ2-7	TGTGCCAGCAGCTTAGGTCCGGGGTGGGAAGGCTACGAGCAGTACTTC	CASSLGPGWEGYEQYF
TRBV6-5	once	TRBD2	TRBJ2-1	TGTGCCAGCAGTCGGACTAGCGGGGGCAATGAGCAGTTCTTC	CASSRTSGGNEQFF
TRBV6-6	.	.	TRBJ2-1	TGTGCCAGCAGTTACGGAGGGGTACTGTACAATGAGCAGTTCTTC	CASSYGGVLYNEQFF
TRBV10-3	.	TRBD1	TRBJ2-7	TGTGCCATCAGTGAGGGGACAGGAATCTACGAGCAGTACTTC	CAISEGTGIYEQYF
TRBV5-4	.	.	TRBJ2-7	TGTGCCAGCAGCAACCCGAAACCCGGCGGCCCATACGAGCAGTACTTC	CASSNPKPGGPYEQYF
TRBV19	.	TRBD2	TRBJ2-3	TGTGCCAGTTCTTTAGCGGGGAGGATTGCAGATACGCAGTATTTT	CASSLAGRIADTQYF
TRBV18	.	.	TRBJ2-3	TGTGCCAGCTCACCATCGGGTGATACGCAGTATTTT	CASSPSGDTQYF
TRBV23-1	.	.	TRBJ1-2	TGCGCCAGCAGTCAGGAGACTTATGGCTACACCTTC	CASSQETYGYTF